Sequencing of this TCR beta chain was carried out in a study of cytotoxic CD8 clonotypes in ibrutinib-treated CLL. Study details: Patient counts were about twelve relapsed/refractory, some 14 treatment-naive and about 18 IGHV unmutated. Responses: some 24 partial, 2 complete; after median approximately 67 months, about 15 stayed remitted, some twelve progressed. Mean per-sample yields comprised roughly 260,000 productive templates and 80,000 to 100,000 productive rearrangements.

General study points: Ibrutinib response saw clonality rise, and progression saw it return toward baseline.

After removal of 6 bases from V and 2 bases from J, the junction contained 4 bases not matched to a gene. CDR3 length: 14 residues. Germline CDR1 is SGHAT and CDR2 is FQNNGV. As regards this clone: What it binds is unknown.

TCRdb's table, derived via immunoSEQ multiplex PCR, lists solely in-frame clones and lacks some. The table shows about 200,000 clones, with around 70% occurring only once. This material consisted of PBMCs, taken after 12 months of ibrutinib treatment. The source of this sequence is a human donor with chronic lymphocytic leukemia. This chain uses TRBV11-2 with TRBJ1-2, with 9 bases that match TRBD1. The CDR3: CASSPGQGNYGYTF. In DNA form, the CDR3 reads TGTGCCAGCAGTCCAGGACAGGGGAACTATGGCTACACCTTC.